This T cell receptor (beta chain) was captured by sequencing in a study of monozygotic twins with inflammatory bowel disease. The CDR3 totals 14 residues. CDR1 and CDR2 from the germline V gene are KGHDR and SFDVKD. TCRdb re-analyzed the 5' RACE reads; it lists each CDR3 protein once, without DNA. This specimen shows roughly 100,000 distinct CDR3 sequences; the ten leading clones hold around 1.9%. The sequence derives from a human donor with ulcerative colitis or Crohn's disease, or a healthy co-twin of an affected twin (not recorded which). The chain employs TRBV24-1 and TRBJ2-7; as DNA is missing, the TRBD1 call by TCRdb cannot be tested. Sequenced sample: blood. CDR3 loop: CATSAGQAFYEQYF.